This T cell receptor beta chain was documented in a study of blood T cell repertoires in COVID-19. The germline CDR1 and CDR2 sequences are MNHEY and SVGAGI. V lost 7 bases and J lost 4; bases outside the gene matches: 10. The CDR3 runs 15 residues. Original methodology: Amplification from reference gene primers served as the basis for estimated nucleated cell counts. The assay was immunoSEQ multiplex PCR, and TCRdb's table has in-frame clones only and misses some. The DNA gave D and trimming, while V, J and clone size come from that table. The sample yields 230,000 or so clones, about nine tenths seen once.

The receptor was isolated from a woman in her 40s with acute COVID-19. The specimen was PBMCs or T cells enriched from blood (not recorded which). The chain couples TRBV6-5 to TRBJ1-1; 9 bases agree with TRBD1. The chain's CDR3 is CASTMPAQGATEAFF. In DNA, the CDR3 is TGTGCCAGCACTATGCCTGCACAGGGGGCCACTGAAGCTTTCTTT.